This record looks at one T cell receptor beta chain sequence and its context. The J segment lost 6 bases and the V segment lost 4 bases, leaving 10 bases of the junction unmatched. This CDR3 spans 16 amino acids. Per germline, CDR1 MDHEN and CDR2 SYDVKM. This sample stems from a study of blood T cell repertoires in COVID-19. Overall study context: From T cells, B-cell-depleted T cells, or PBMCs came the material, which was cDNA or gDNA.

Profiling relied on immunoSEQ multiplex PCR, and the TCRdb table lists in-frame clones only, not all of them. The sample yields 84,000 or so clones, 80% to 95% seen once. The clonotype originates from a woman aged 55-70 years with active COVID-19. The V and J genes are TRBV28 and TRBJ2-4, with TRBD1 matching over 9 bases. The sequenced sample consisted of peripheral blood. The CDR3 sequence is CASSSPQQGAANIQYF. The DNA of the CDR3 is TGTGCCAGCAGTTCCCCCCAACAGGGGGCTGCAAACATTCAGTACTTC.